The source of this T cell receptor (beta chain) is a study of blood T cell repertoires in COVID-19. Study at large: PBMCs, B-cell-depleted T cells, or T cells were the source of the cDNA or gDNA that made up the material.

Clones were sequenced by immunoSEQ multiplex PCR, and TCRdb holds only the in-frame ones, with some missing. The table lists 200,000 to 250,000 clones, around 91% of them singletons, with around 16% in the top ten. Participants were aged roughly 18 to 90 years, lived in about 26 US areas, and enrolled virtually. Exposed study participants had met a COVID-19 case within 2 weeks before entry. V was shortened by 3 bases and J by 1 base, with 6 bases between the two germline ends. CDR3 length: 13 residues. CDR1 is LNHDA, CDR2 SQIVND, per germline (reference sequence). The TCR comes from a man aged 25-40 years who had been exposed to COVID-19. The gene calls are TRBV19 and TRBJ2-5; D possibly corresponds to TRBD1 (5 bases). The source material was PBMCs or T cells enriched from blood (not recorded which). The CDR3 spells CASSIQGQETQYF. The CDR3 coding sequence is TGTGCCAGTAGTATCCAGGGCCAAGAGACCCAGTACTTC.